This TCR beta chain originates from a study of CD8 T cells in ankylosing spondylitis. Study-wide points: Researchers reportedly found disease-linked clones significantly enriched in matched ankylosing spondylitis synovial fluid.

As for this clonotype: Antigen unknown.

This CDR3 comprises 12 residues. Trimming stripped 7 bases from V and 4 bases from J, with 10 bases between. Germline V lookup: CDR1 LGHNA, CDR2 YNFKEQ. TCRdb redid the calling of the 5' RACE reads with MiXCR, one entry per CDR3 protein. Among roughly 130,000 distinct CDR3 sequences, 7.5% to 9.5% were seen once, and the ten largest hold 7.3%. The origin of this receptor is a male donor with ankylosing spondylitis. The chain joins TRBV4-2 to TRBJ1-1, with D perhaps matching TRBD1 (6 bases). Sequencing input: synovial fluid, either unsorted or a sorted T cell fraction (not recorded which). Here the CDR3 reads CASTRGVTEAFF. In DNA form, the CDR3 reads TGTGCCAGCACTAGGGGGGTCACTGAAGCTTTCTTT.